This TCR beta chain appears in the sequencing data of a study of CD8 T cells in ankylosing spondylitis. Study findings and constraints: Existing reports had already noted some motif variants in reactive arthritis synovial fluid and blood. Apparently characteristic of ankylosing spondylitis blood was a TCR beta motif (about eight highly homologous variants).

TCRdb re-called the 5' RACE reads with MiXCR, one entry per CDR3 protein. The data show some 200,000 distinct CDR3 sequences, with about 13% seen just once and approximately 15% held by the top ten. This CDR3 contains 13 residues. V lost 4 bases to trimming and J lost 8 bases, with 12 bases between them. Worth noting for this clonotype: Its antigen is as yet unknown.

J is TRBJ2-1 and V is TRBV12-3 or TRBV12-4; tentative D call: TRBD2 (5 bases). The sequencing input was blood, either unsorted or a sorted T cell fraction (not recorded which). The clonotype was recovered from a male donor with ankylosing spondylitis or in good health (not recorded which). The CDR3 reads CASSSTTTDEQFF. The CDR3, as DNA: TGTGCCAGCAGTTCAACGACTACCGATGAGCAGTTCTTC.